The text below deals with one TCR beta chain. Its specificity is unknown. PCR involved 60 Vbeta and 13 Jbeta primers. Method: immunoSEQ multiplex PCR; TCRdb's copy keeps in-frame clones and lacks some. The sample carries over 150,000 clones, less than 90% recorded once. These data belong to a study of cytomegalovirus exposure and HLA in healthy donors. General study points: In most subjects, TCR beta sequences reportedly gave accurate predictions of HLA-A and HLA-B alleles. In the analysis, some V segments, TRBV6-2 and TRBV6-3 included, were excluded as indistinguishable. Cytomegalovirus-associated status was assigned to about 170 TCR beta chains. With later analysis, a missense DCLRE1C variant became linked to TCR beta V- and J-gene trimming.

Trimming took 3 bases from V and 5 from J, leaving 16 bases between them. Germline V lookup: CDR1 SGDLS, CDR2 YYNGEE. This CDR3 has 15 amino acids. J is TRBJ2-3 and V is TRBV9; no clear D gene. The sample comprised PBMCs. The sequence came from a man in his fifties in good health and CMV-seronegative. In DNA, the CDR3 is TGTGCCAGCAGCGCTTCCATCGGAGCTGGAGATACGCAGTATTTT. This sequence encodes CASSASIGAGDTQYF.